This note documents a single T cell receptor (beta chain) sequence. The data are from a study of OX40 agonist ivuxolimab in advanced cancers. Study background: A history of anti-PD-1, anti-PD-L1 or anti-CTLA-4 therapy was acceptable, and roughly 40% had some.

The table came from immunoSEQ multiplex PCR; TCRdb's copy has only in-frame clones and leaves some out. Of about 15,000 clones in the sample, just under 80% were seen once. Systemic immunosuppression or a history of autoimmune disease excluded patients. The sequenced sample was CD4+ or CD8+ T cells sorted from blood, obtained in a trial of the OX40 agonist ivuxolimab. The source is an adult with an advanced solid tumor such as melanoma, head and neck, liver or kidney cancer.

The CDR3 here is CAISESKASGDNNEQFF. The CDR3 nucleotides are TGTGCCATCAGTGAGTCGAAGGCTAGCGGGGACAACAATGAGCAGTTCTTC. The rearrangement uses TRBV10-3 and TRBJ2-1; 9 bases map to TRBD2. Germline assignment: CDR1 ENHRY and CDR2 SYGVKD. The CDR3 contains 17 residues. V shed 0 bases, J shed 5 bases, and the junction held 8 bases outside the gene matches.